This is a list of T cell receptor beta chains from one sample in a study of cytomegalovirus exposure and HLA in healthy donors. Only in-frame clones appear in the TCRdb table, and some are missing; sequencing was by immunoSEQ multiplex PCR. In the table there are 250,000 to 300,000 clones, roughly 89% of which are singletons. The source material was PBMCs. These receptors came from a woman younger than 35 in good health and CMV-seronegative. Both conserved end residues are part of each CDR3. The order of the fields is clone size, V gene, D gene, J gene, CDR3 protein, CDR3 DNA. D genes are given only for firm matches. Clone size is given for some rows only: seen once, a few or many times, or a class if the clone is expanded.

size: NA
V: TRBV19
D: TRBD1
J: TRBJ2-7
CDR3: CASSRARQGAYEQYF
DNA: TGTGCCAGTAGTAGGGCGAGACAGGGGGCTTACGAGCAGTACTTC

size: NA
V: TRBV7-6
D: TRBD2
J: TRBJ2-2
CDR3: CASSLVVWLAGSNTGELFF
DNA: TGTGCCAGCAGCTTAGTTGTGTGGCTAGCGGGGAGTAACACCGGGGAGCTGTTTTTT

size: once
V: TRBV29-1
D: NA
J: TRBJ2-1
CDR3: CSVVRGDEQFF
DNA: TGCAGCGTAGTCAGGGGTGATGAGCAGTTCTTC

size: few
V: TRBV10-3
D: TRBD1
J: TRBJ2-7
CDR3: CAISDTKGTGSSYEQYF
DNA: TGTGCCATCAGCGACACTAAAGGGACAGGGTCCTCCTACGAGCAGTACTTC

size: NA
V: TRBV5-1
D: TRBD1
J: TRBJ2-5
CDR3: CASTKTGTGGETQYF
DNA: TGCGCCAGCACCAAAACCGGGACAGGCGGAGAGACCCAGTACTTC

size: NA
V: TRBV30
D: TRBD1
J: TRBJ2-7
CDR3: CAWSSGTGGEQYF
DNA: TGTGCCTGGAGTTCCGGGACAGGGGGCGAGCAGTACTTC

size: NA
V: TRBV7-9
D: NA
J: TRBJ1-2
CDR3: CASSLAQTPANYGYTF
DNA: TGTGCCAGCAGCTTAGCGCAGACTCCAGCTAACTATGGCTACACCTTC

size: once
V: TRBV27
D: TRBD1
J: TRBJ1-5
CDR3: CASSSQGGRYSNQPQHF
DNA: TGTGCCAGCAGTTCACAGGGGGGCCGCTATAGCAATCAGCCCCAGCATTTT

size: NA
V: TRBV6-5
D: NA
J: TRBJ1-2
CDR3: CASSYSLGRANYGYTF
DNA: TGTGCCAGCAGTTACTCCCTGGGCAGGGCCAACTATGGCTACACCTTC

size: NA
V: TRBV5-1
D: NA
J: TRBJ2-1
CDR3: CASSLEAHNEQFF
DNA: TGCGCCAGCAGCTTGGAAGCCCACAATGAGCAGTTCTTC

size: NA
V: TRBV5-8
D: TRBD2
J: TRBJ2-7
CDR3: CASSLIGSGSEQYF
DNA: TGTGCCAGCAGCTTGATAGGTAGCGGGAGCGAGCAGTACTTC

size: NA
V: TRBV5-1
D: TRBD1
J: TRBJ1-1
CDR3: CASSPDRAGNTEAFF
DNA: TGCGCCAGCAGCCCAGACAGGGCCGGGAACACTGAAGCTTTCTTT

size: NA
V: TRBV28
D: NA
J: TRBJ2-2
CDR3: CASSGQTTGELFF
DNA: TGTGCCAGCAGTGGACAAACTACCGGGGAGCTGTTTTTT

size: NA
V: TRBV6-4
D: NA
J: TRBJ1-2
CDR3: CASSVDRTANYGYTF
DNA: TGTGCCAGCAGTGTAGACAGGACCGCTAACTATGGCTACACCTTC

size: NA
V: TRBV5-1
D: TRBD1
J: TRBJ2-1
CDR3: CASSPGQGFNEQFF
DNA: TGCGCCAGCAGCCCGGGACAGGGGTTTAATGAGCAGTTCTTC